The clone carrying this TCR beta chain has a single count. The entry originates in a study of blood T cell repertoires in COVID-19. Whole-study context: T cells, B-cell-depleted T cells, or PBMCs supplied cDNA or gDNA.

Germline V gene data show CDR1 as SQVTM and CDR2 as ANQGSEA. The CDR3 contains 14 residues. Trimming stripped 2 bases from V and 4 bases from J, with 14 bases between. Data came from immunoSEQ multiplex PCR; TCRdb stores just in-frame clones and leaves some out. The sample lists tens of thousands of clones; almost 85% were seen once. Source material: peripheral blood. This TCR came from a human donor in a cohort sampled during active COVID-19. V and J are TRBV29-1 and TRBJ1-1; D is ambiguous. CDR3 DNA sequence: TGCAGCGTTGAAAGGGAAGAGGGTGCCACTGAAGCTTTCTTT. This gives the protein CSVEREEGATEAFF.